These 5 T cell receptor beta chains share one sample of origin, sequenced in a study of response to subunit inactivated influenza vaccine. Via MiXCR, TCRdb re-called the RT-PCR reads, giving one row per CDR3 protein. Of about 700,000 distinct CDR3 sequences listed, approximately 14% are singletons. The sequences come from PBMCs from blood, collected around two weeks before vaccination. All receptors derive from a man in his forties or fifties who received an inactivated influenza vaccine.

This chain uses TRBV11-2 with TRBJ2-7; no firm D call. Trimming took off 1 base at V and 6 bases at J, with 10 bases between the two ends. The CDR3 runs 13 residues. The germline gives CDR1 SGHAT, CDR2 FQNNGV. CDR3 protein: CASSLGGSLEQYF. The CDR3 DNA reads TGTGCCAGCAGCTTAGGAGGTAGCCTCGAGCAGTACTTC.

This clonotype was detected ten times or more. The V gene is TRBV2, the J gene TRBJ2-4; weak D call: TRBD1 (5 bases). The CDR3 runs to 12 residues. The V end lost 5 bases, the J end lost 11 bases, and 13 bases lay between the germline ends. Germline V gene data show CDR1 as SNHLY and CDR2 as FYNNEI. The CDR3 bases are TGTGCCAGCAGTCCGACTCAGGGTGTTCAGTACTTC. It codes for CASSPTQGVQYF.

This rearrangement joins TRBV11-3 to TRBJ2-7; D is unclear. The V end was cut by 3 bases, the J end by 7 bases, with 13 bases between. The length of the CDR3 is 13 residues. Germline V gives CDR1 SGHNT, CDR2 YENEEA. Here the CDR3 reads CASSLVRSPEQYF. In nucleotides, the CDR3 is TGTGCCAGCAGCTTGGTTCGGTCGCCAGAGCAGTACTTC.

In this sample, this clonotype turned up a few times. The chain employs TRBV12-3 or TRBV12-4 and TRBJ1-5; unclear D gene. V gave up 4 bases and J gave up 6 bases, with 13 bases separating them. CDR3 length: 14 amino acids. CDR3 coding DNA: TGTGCCAGCAGTTCGGTCGGAGGGTCTCAGCCCCAGCATTTT. It encodes CASSSVGGSQPQHF.

The chain recombines TRBV29-1 with TRBJ2-3; D is undetermined. CDR1 and CDR2 from the germline V gene are SQVTM and ANQGSEA. Trimming took off 2 bases at V and 0 bases at J, with 12 bases between the two ends. CDR3 length: 15 amino acids. CDR3 sequence reads: CSVEWARKSTDTQYF. DNA for the CDR3: TGCAGCGTTGAATGGGCGAGGAAAAGCACAGATACGCAGTATTTT.